This T cell receptor (beta chain) emerged from a study of PD-1 blockade in classical Hodgkin lymphoma. Whole-study context: Each patient was given nivolumab 3 mg/kg through a vein every 2 weeks.

The V gene's germline CDR1 is SGHTA and CDR2 FQGTGA. The CDR3 has 15 residues. The germline V and J ends were trimmed by 7 bases and 0 bases, with 13 bases remaining between them. Autologous stem cell transplantation was followed by relapse in every patient, and brentuximab vedotin exposure varied. Classifying best responses yielded complete response, partial response or progressive disease. Using immunoSEQ multiplex PCR, the repertoire was profiled, and TCRdb retains in-frame clones only, with some absent. The repertoire holds approximately 50,000 clones, roughly 66% seen once, with approximately 15% in the top ten. This clone was found a few times.

The specimen was peripheral blood mononuclear cells (PBMCs), collected before the second cycle of nivolumab. This chain uses TRBV7-3 with TRBJ1-3; no clear D gene. This receptor was obtained from a human donor with classical Hodgkin lymphoma. CDR3 region: CASTQPRNSGNTIYF. CDR3 DNA sequence: TGTGCCAGCACCCAACCCCGGAACTCTGGAAACACCATATATTTT.